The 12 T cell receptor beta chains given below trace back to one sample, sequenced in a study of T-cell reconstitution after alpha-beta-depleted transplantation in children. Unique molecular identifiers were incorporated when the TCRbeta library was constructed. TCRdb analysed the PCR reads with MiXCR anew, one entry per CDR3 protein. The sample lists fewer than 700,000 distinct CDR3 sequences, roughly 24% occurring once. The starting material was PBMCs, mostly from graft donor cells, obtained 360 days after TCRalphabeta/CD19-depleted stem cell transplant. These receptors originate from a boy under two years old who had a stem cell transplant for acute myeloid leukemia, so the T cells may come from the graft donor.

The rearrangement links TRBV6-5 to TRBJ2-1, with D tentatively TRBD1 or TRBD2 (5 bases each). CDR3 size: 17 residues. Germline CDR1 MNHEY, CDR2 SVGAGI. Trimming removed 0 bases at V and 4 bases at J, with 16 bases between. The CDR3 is CASSYSQGTLRYNEQFF. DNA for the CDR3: TGTGCCAGCAGTTACTCTCAAGGGACCCTAAGATACAATGAGCAGTTCTTC.

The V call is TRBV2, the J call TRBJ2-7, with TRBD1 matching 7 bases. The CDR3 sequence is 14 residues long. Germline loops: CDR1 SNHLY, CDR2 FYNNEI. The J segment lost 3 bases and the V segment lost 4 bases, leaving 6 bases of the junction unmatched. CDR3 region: CASSARTGNYEQYF. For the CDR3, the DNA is TGTGCCAGCAGTGCTAGGACAGGAAACTACGAGCAGTACTTC.

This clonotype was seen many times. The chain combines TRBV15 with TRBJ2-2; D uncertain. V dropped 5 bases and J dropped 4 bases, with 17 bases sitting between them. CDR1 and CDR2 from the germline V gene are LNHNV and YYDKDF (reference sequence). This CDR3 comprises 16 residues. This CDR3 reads CATSSRSIEITGELFF. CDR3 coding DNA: TGTGCCACCAGCTCCAGGTCAATTGAAATCACCGGGGAGCTGTTTTTT.

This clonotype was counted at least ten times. In DNA form, the CDR3 reads TGCAGTGCTAGAGATCATCGCGGGGGGGACACCGGGGAGCTGTTTTTT. Translating it yields CSARDHRGGDTGELFF. This chain connects TRBV20-1 to TRBJ2-2; 9 bases are shared with TRBD2. Germline-derived CDR1 and CDR2 are DFQATT and SNEGSKA (reference sequence). The CDR3 length is 16 residues. After removal of 0 bases from V and 3 bases from J, the junction contained 5 bases not matched to a gene.

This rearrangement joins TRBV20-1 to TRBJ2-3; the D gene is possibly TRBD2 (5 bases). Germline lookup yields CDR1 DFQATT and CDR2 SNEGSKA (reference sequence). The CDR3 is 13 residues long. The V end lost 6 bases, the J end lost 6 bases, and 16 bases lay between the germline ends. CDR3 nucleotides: TGCAGTGCACCCGTGGGGAAGCGGGATACGCAGTATTTT. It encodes CSAPVGKRDTQYF.

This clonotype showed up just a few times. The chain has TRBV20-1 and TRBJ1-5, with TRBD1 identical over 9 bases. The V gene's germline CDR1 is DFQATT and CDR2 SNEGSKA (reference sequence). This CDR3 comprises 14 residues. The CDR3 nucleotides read TGCAGCGGCTGGGACAGGGAAGGATATCAGCCCCAGCATTTT. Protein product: CSGWDREGYQPQHF.

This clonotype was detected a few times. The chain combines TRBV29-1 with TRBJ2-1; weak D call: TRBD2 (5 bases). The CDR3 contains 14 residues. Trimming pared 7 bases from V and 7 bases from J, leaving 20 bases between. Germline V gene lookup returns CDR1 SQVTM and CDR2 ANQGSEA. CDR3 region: CSAGLGIMGNEQFF. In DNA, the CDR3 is TGCAGCGCCGGACTCGGTATCATGGGTAATGAGCAGTTCTTC.

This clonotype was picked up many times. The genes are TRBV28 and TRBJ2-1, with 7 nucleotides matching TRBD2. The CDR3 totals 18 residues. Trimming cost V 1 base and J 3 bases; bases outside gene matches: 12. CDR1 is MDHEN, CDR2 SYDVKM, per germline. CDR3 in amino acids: CASSLYRANRDYYNEQFF. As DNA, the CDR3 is TGTGCCAGCAGTTTATATCGGGCAAACCGGGACTACTACAATGAGCAGTTCTTC.

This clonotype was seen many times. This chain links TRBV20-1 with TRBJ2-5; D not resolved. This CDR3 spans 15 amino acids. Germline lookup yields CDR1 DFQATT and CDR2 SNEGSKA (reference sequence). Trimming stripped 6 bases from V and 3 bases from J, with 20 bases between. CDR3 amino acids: CSAQPPPSPEETQYF. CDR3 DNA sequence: TGCAGTGCCCAACCTCCTCCGAGCCCGGAAGAGACCCAGTACTTC.

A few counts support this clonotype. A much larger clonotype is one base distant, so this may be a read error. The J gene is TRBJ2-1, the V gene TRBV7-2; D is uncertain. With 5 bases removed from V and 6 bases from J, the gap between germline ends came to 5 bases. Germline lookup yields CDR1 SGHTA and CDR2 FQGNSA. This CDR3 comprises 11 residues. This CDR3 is CASSPPNEQFF. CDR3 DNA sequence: TGTGCCAGCAGCCCCCCCAATGAGCAGTTCTTC.

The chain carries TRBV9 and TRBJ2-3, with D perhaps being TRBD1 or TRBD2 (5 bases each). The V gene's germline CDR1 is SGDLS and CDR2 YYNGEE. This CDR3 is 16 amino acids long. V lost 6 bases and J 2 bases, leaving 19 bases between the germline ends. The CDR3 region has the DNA TGTGCCAGCACCGGTAAAGGTGGGGGTACCACAGATACGCAGTATTTT. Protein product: CASTGKGGGTTDTQYF.

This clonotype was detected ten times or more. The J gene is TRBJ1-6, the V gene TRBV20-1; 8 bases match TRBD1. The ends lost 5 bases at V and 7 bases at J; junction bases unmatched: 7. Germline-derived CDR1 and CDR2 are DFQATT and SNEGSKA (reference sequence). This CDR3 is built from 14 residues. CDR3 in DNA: TGCAGTGCTCTCTCGGACAGGGTGAATTCACCCCTCCACTTT. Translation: CSALSDRVNSPLHF.